Sequencing of this TCR beta chain was carried out in a study of CD8 T cells in ankylosing spondylitis. In this sample, this clonotype turned up many times. Its cognate antigen is unknown. 5'-RACE, quantitative and with molecular barcodes, yielded the TCR beta libraries. TCRdb re-called the 5' RACE reads with MiXCR, one entry per CDR3 protein. The table lists 130,000 or so distinct CDR3 sequences, 15% to 20% of them singletons. Regarding the study as a whole: Researchers report that disease-linked clones proved CD8+ and relatively rare in peripheral blood. According to the report, clones linked to the disease were significantly enriched in matched synovial fluid samples taken from ankylosing spondylitis patients. There was a TCR beta motif, made of several highly homologous variants, that appeared characteristic of ankylosing spondylitis blood. Reactive arthritis synovial fluid and blood previously showed some of these motif variants.

This sequence originates from a male donor with ankylosing spondylitis. The source material was blood, either unsorted or a sorted T cell fraction (not recorded which).

CDR3 DNA sequence: TGTGCCAGCAGTCCACTAGCCGGTTCCTACGAGCAGTACTTC. Protein sequence: CASSPLAGSYEQYF. This chain links TRBV27 with TRBJ2-7, with D possibly matching TRBD2 (6 bases). Per germline, CDR1 MNHEY and CDR2 SMNVEV (reference sequence). CDR3 size: 14 residues. Trimming stripped 5 bases from V and 1 base from J, with 12 bases between.